The source of this T cell receptor (beta chain) is a study of blood T cell repertoires in COVID-19. The wider study: The United States, Italy and Spain provided the acute and convalescent COVID-19 samples.

V was pared by 4 bases and J by 2 bases, with 7 bases of the junction left unmatched. Germline CDR1 SGHRS, CDR2 YFSETQ. The CDR3 extends over 17 amino acids. Under the authors' procedure: Estimates of nucleated cell counts were drawn from the amplification of reference gene primers. Clones were sequenced by immunoSEQ multiplex PCR, and TCRdb holds only the in-frame ones, with some missing. From that table come the V and J calls and clone size; the DNA was used to work out D and trimming. The sample has 210,000 or so clones, under 95% seen once. The origin of this receptor is a man aged 25 to 40 with acute or convalescent COVID-19. Sequencing used peripheral blood. The chain is built from TRBV5-1 and TRBJ2-3, with 13 bases fitting TRBD2. The CDR3 DNA reads TGCGCCAGCAGCCCAAGAACTAGCGGGGGGGACACAGATACGCAGTATTTT. Translation: CASSPRTSGGDTDTQYF.